The 24 T cell receptor beta chains below were found in one sample sequenced in a study of cytomegalovirus exposure and HLA in healthy donors. Generated by immunoSEQ multiplex PCR, the TCRdb table keeps only in-frame clones and is missing some. The sample consists of 120,000 to 150,000 clones, around 90% of them appearing once. The sequenced material came from PBMCs. These receptors were taken from a man aged 18-30 years in good health and CMV-seropositive.

About this clone: This CDR3 is also generated by other DNA sequences in the sample. V is TRBV27 and J is TRBJ2-7, with TRBD2 as a possible D gene (6 bases). The V gene lost 0 bases and the J gene lost 6 bases, with 6 bases spanning the gap. Germline lookup yields CDR1 MNHEY and CDR2 SMNVEV (reference sequence). The CDR3 covers 12 residues. CDR3 sequence (DNA): TGTGCCAGCAGTTTATCGGGAGGCGAGCAGTACTTC. Translation: CASSLSGGEQYF.

The chain uses TRBV18 and TRBJ1-5, with TRBD1 identical over 10 bases. V trimming: 3 bases; J trimming: 0 bases; junction bases outside the gene matches: 5. Germline CDR1 KGHSH, CDR2 LQKENI. CDR3 length: 17 amino acids. DNA of the CDR3: TGTGCCAGCTCACCGGACAGGGGGGCTATTAGCAATCAGCCCCAGCATTTT. Its protein is CASSPDRGAISNQPQHF.

The genes are TRBV5-1 and TRBJ1-3; tentatively, D is TRBD1 (5 bases). Trimming left V 4 bases short and J 2 bases short, with 16 bases between. Germline V gene lookup returns CDR1 SGHRS and CDR2 YFSETQ. The CDR3 is 16 amino acids. The CDR3 spells CASSDSLGGTGNTIYF. CDR3 in DNA: TGCGCCAGCAGCGACAGCCTTGGGGGGACTGGAAACACCATATATTTT.

V gene TRBV10-2 combines with J gene TRBJ1-3; D perhaps matches TRBD1 (5 bases). V shed 6 bases and J shed 4 bases, with 10 bases lying between them. Germline V gives CDR1 WSHSY, CDR2 SAAADI. This CDR3 region has 13 residues. As DNA, the CDR3 is TGCGCCAGCAGATCGGGGGACGGAAACACCATATATTTT. This translates into CASRSGDGNTIYF.

This clone was observed a few times. The gene calls are TRBV7-6 and TRBJ1-2, with 7 positions matching TRBD1. Trimming took 1 base from V and 8 from J; bases not matched to a gene: 4. Germline assignment: CDR1 SGHVS and CDR2 FNYEAQ. The CDR3 length is 13 residues. The DNA of the CDR3 is TGTGCCAGCAGCTTAGGAGGGGGCGACGGCTACACCTTC. It codes for CASSLGGGDGYTF.

This chain links TRBV15 with TRBJ2-3; 9 bases agree with TRBD2. The V gene end was trimmed by 1 base and the J gene end by 1 base; junction bases not matched to a gene: 3. CDR1 LNHNV and CDR2 YYDKDF come from the germline V gene (reference sequence). The CDR3 contains 16 residues. CDR3 sequence (DNA): TGTGCCACCAGCAGAGGGGTAGCGGGAGGCACAGATACGCAGTATTTT. Protein sequence: CATSRGVAGGTDTQYF.

J is TRBJ2-6 and V is TRBV28; D possibly corresponds to TRBD2 (6 bases). V was shortened by 3 bases and J by 3 bases, with 9 bases between the two germline ends. CDR3 length: 15 residues. The germline gives CDR1 MDHEN, CDR2 SYDVKM. The CDR3 loop reads CASSLGGNGANVLTF. The CDR3 bases are TGTGCCAGCAGTTTGGGGGGAAATGGGGCCAACGTCCTGACTTTC.

The chain joins TRBV6-5 to TRBJ1-2, with 7 positions matching TRBD1. CDR1 is MNHEY and CDR2 is SVGAGI in the germline V gene. Trimming cost V 5 bases and J 5 bases; bases outside gene matches: 8. The CDR3 spans 14 residues. CDR3 loop: CASSPDRVSYGYTF. The DNA of the CDR3 is TGTGCCAGCAGTCCCGACAGGGTTTCGTATGGCTACACCTTC.

The chain recombines TRBV27 with TRBJ2-7; weak D call: TRBD1 (5 bases). The CDR3 runs 16 residues. Germline V gives CDR1 MNHEY, CDR2 SMNVEV (reference sequence). V was clipped by 4 bases and J by 2 bases, with 18 bases between them. The CDR3 sequence is CASSSYDSLRPYEQYF. The CDR3 nucleotides are TGTGCCAGCAGTTCATACGACAGTCTCAGACCCTACGAGCAGTACTTC.

In this sample, this clone turned up a few times. The chain employs TRBV5-1 and TRBJ1-2; 10 bases align to TRBD1. This CDR3 contains 13 residues. CDR1 is SGHRS and CDR2 is YFSETQ in the germline V gene. After removal of 3 bases from V and 6 bases from J, the junction contained 2 bases not matched to a gene. The CDR3 DNA is TGCGCCAGCAGCTCCGGACAGGGGGATGGCTACACCTTC. Residues: CASSSGQGDGYTF.

This chain connects TRBV4-1 to TRBJ1-2, with D unclear. The germline V and J ends were trimmed by 0 bases and 3 bases, with 8 bases remaining between them. Per germline, CDR1 MGHRA and CDR2 YSYEKL. The CDR3 has 14 amino acids. CDR3 in amino acids: CASSQDSGYYGYTF. The CDR3, as DNA: TGCGCCAGCAGCCAAGATTCCGGGTACTATGGCTACACCTTC.

The chain carries TRBV29-1 and TRBJ1-1; 9 bases match TRBD1. Trimming took 5 bases from V and 1 from J; bases not matched to a gene: 5. From germline, CDR1 is SQVTM and CDR2 ANQGSEA. The length of the CDR3 is 14 residues. In DNA, the CDR3 is TGCAGCGTTCCGGGACAGGGCTCGAACACTGAAGCTTTCTTT. Protein product: CSVPGQGSNTEAFF. The entire variable domain, with the rest obtained from reference TRBV29-1 and TRBJ1-1, is as follows: SAVISQKPSRDICQRGTSLTIQCQVDSQVTMMFWYRQQPGQSLTLIATANQGSEATYESGFVIDKFPISRPNLTFSTLTVSNMSPEDSSIYLCSVPGQGSNTEAFFGQGTRLTVV.

The chain uses TRBV2 and TRBJ2-5; D is ambiguous. This CDR3 has 13 amino acids. CDR1 SNHLY and CDR2 FYNNEI come from the germline V gene. V lost 6 bases and J lost 5, with 13 bases in between. The CDR3 DNA reads as TGTGCCAGCAGGTCGTACCTTGAGGAGACCCAGTACTTC. This translates into CASRSYLEETQYF.

The count of this clone is one. This chain links TRBV27 with TRBJ1-6; 7 nucleotides line up with TRBD1. CDR1 is MNHEY and CDR2 is SMNVEV in the germline V gene (reference sequence). V gave up 3 bases and J gave up 9 bases; unmatched junction bases: 11. The CDR3 spans 16 residues. The CDR3 nucleotides are TGTGCCAGCAGTTTCACGCAGACAGGGTTTTTTTCACCCCTCCACTTT. It codes for CASSFTQTGFFSPLHF.

The chain is built from TRBV5-6 and TRBJ2-7; 10 bases are shared with TRBD1. CDR3 length: 16 residues. Trimming at V came to 4 bases and at J to 0 bases, leaving 7 bases not matched to a gene. Germline assignment: CDR1 SGHDT and CDR2 YYEEEE. As DNA, the CDR3 is TGTGCCAGCAGCCGCGACAGGGGGCTCATCTCCTACGAGCAGTACTTC. This translates into CASSRDRGLISYEQYF.

The chain combines TRBV15 with TRBJ2-1; the D is unclear. CDR1 and CDR2 (germline): LNHNV, YYDKDF (reference sequence). Trimming removed 3 bases at V and 0 bases at J, with 12 bases between. The CDR3 totals 16 residues. The DNA of the CDR3 is TGTGCCACCAGCAGGGGCATTGCCAGCTCCTACAATGAGCAGTTCTTC. Translating gives CATSRGIASSYNEQFF.

DNA for the CDR3: TGCGCCAGCAGAGAAGGAGACAGACCTAATGAAAAACTGTTTTTT. Its protein product is CASREGDRPNEKLFF. This chain connects TRBV5-1 to TRBJ1-4; tentatively, D is TRBD1 (5 bases). Germline V gene lookup returns CDR1 SGHRS and CDR2 YFSETQ. V lost 5 bases and J lost 3, with 14 bases in between. This CDR3 has 15 residues.

This chain connects TRBV13 to TRBJ1-4, with 10 bases aligning to TRBD1. The CDR3 length is 15 residues. Germline trimming cut 3 bases from V and 8 bases from J; bases unmatched to any gene: 6. Germline loops: CDR1 PRHDT, CDR2 FYEKMQ (reference sequence). The CDR3 region is CASSFSGTGVEKLFF. CDR3 nucleotides: TGTGCCAGCAGCTTTTCCGGGACAGGGGTGGAAAAACTGTTTTTT.

This chain connects TRBV19 to TRBJ2-2, with D perhaps TRBD1 (5 bases). Germline CDR1 LNHDA, CDR2 SQIVND (reference sequence). V was cut by 6 bases and J by 3 bases, with 14 bases left in between. The CDR3 runs 15 residues. The CDR3 DNA sequence: TGTGCCAGTAGCCCAGGGTTCGTGGACACCGGGGAGCTGTTTTTT. It codes for CASSPGFVDTGELFF.

V and J are TRBV29-1 and TRBJ1-2; D gene uncertain. Germline-derived CDR1 and CDR2 are SQVTM and ANQGSEA. Between the trimmed V and J ends, which lost 3 bases and 4 bases, there was a span of 6 bases. CDR3 size: 11 residues. The CDR3 bases are TGCAGCGTTGATTCGGGCTATGGCTACACCTTC. Amino acid sequence: CSVDSGYGYTF. The entire variable domain, with the rest obtained from reference TRBV29-1 and TRBJ1-2, is as follows: SAVISQKPSRDICQRGTSLTIQCQVDSQVTMMFWYRQQPGQSLTLIATANQGSEATYESGFVIDKFPISRPNLTFSTLTVSNMSPEDSSIYLCSVDSGYGYTFGSGTRLTVV.

V and J are TRBV15 and TRBJ1-1; D call uncertain. Germline V gene data show CDR1 as LNHNV and CDR2 as YYDKDF (reference sequence). V lost 5 bases and J lost 0, with 7 bases in between. The length of the CDR3 is 13 residues. CDR3 amino acids: CATSVLLNTEAFF. The CDR3 DNA sequence: TGTGCCACCAGCGTTTTATTGAACACTGAAGCTTTCTTT.

With regard to this clone: Germline and junction disagree at one end, which may indicate a read error. The chain employs TRBV2 and TRBJ1-5; 8 positions match TRBD1. Germline lookup yields CDR1 SNHLY and CDR2 FYNNEI. The CDR3 runs to 14 residues. CDR3 residues: CASSPDYGGGQAGF. The CDR3 DNA follows: TGTGCCAGCAGTCCCGACTATGGAGGGGGACAGGCAGGTTTT.

The V and J genes are TRBV18 and TRBJ2-7; D is uncertain. Per germline, CDR1 KGHSH and CDR2 LQKENI. V lost 3 bases and J 5 bases, leaving 14 bases between the germline ends. CDR3 length equals 14 residues. CDR3 nucleotides: TGTGCCAGCTCACCCTCCCGGTCCACCGACGAGCAGTACTTC. Encoded protein: CASSPSRSTDEQYF.

The V and J genes are TRBV2 and TRBJ1-5; D unclear. V lost 5 bases and J lost 4, with 15 bases in between. Looked up from germline, CDR1 is SNHLY and CDR2 is FYNNEI. The CDR3 has 15 amino acids. The DNA of the CDR3 is TGTGCCAGCAGTCTTACCACCCGACTGAATCAGCCCCAGCATTTT. It encodes CASSLTTRLNQPQHF.